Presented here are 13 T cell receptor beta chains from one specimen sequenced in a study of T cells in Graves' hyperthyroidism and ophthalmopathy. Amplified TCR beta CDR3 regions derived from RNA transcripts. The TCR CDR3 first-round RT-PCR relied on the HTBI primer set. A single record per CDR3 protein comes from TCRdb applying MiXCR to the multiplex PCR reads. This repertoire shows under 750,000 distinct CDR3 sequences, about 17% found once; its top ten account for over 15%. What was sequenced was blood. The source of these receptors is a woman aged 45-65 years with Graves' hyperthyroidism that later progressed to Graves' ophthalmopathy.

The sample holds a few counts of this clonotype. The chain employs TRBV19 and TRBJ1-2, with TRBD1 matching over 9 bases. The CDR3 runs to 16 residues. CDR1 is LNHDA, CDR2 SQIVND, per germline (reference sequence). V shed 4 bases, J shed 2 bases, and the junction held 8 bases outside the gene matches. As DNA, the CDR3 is TGTGCCAGTAGTACTGTAACAGGGGGCCGGAACTATGGCTACACCTTC. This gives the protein CASSTVTGGRNYGYTF.

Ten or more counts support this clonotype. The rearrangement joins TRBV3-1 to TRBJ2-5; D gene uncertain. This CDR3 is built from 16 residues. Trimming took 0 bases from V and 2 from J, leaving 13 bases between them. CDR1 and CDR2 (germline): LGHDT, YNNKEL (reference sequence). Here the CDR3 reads CASSQDIGRPQETQYF. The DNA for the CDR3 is TGTGCCAGCAGCCAAGATATCGGACGGCCGCAAGAGACCCAGTACTTC.

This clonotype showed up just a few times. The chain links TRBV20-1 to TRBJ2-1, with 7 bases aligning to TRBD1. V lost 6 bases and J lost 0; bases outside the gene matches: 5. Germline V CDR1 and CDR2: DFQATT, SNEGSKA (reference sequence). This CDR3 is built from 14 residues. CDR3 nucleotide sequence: TGCAGTGCAGAGACAGGGAGCTCCTACAATGAGCAGTTCTTC. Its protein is CSAETGSSYNEQFF.

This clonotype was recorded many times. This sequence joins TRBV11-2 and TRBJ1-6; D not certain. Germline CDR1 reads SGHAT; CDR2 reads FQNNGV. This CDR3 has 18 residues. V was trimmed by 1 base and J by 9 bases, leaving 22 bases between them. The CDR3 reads CASSLAPGSVIDGSPLHF. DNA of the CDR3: TGTGCCAGCAGCTTAGCCCCCGGAAGTGTTATTGACGGTTCACCCCTCCACTTT.

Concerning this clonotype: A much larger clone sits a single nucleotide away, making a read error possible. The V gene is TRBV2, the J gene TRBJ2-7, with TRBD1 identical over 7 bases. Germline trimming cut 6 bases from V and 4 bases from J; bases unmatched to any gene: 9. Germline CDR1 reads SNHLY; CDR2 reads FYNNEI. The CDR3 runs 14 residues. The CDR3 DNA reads TGTGCCAGCAGCTTCTGGGACAGCGGATACGAGCAGTACTTC. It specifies CASSFWDSGYEQYF.

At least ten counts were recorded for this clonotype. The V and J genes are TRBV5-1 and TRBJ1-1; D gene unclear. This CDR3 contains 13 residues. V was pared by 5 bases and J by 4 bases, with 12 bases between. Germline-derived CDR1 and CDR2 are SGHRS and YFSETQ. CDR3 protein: CASRSIQTTEAFF. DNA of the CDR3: TGCGCCAGCAGGAGTATTCAAACCACTGAAGCTTTCTTT.

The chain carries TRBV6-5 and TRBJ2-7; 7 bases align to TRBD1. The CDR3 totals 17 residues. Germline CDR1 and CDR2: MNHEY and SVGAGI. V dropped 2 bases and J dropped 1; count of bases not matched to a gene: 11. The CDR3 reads CASSYDTGTVNSYEQYF. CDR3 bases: TGTGCCAGCAGTTACGACACCGGGACAGTAAATTCCTACGAGCAGTACTTC.

Here the CDR3 reads CASSHVTDGYTF. The DNA of the CDR3 is TGTGCCAGCAGCCATGTGACAGATGGCTACACCTTC. This chain joins TRBV14 and TRBJ1-2; tentatively, D is TRBD1 (5 bases). Germline V lookup: CDR1 SGHDN, CDR2 FVKESK. The germline V and J ends were trimmed by 3 bases and 6 bases, with 8 bases remaining between them. This CDR3 comprises 12 residues.

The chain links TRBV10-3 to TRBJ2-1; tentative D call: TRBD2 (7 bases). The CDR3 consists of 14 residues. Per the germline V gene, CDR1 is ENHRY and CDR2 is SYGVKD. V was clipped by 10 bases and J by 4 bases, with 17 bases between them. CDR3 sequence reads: CATLGGAGYNEQFF. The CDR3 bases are TGTGCCACCCTTGGGGGGGCGGGGTACAATGAGCAGTTCTTC.

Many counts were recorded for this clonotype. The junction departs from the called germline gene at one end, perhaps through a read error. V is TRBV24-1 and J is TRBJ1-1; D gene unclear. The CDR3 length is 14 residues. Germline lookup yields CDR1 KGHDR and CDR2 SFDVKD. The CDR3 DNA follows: TGTGCCACCAGGGATTCGGCGGGGAACACTGAAGCTTTCTTT. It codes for CATRDSAGNTEAFF.

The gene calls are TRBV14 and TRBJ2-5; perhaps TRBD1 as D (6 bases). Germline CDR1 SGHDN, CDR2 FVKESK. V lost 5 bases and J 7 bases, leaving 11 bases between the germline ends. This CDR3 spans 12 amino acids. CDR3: CASSKFRGTQYF. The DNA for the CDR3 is TGTGCCAGCAGCAAATTCAGGGGGACCCAGTACTTC. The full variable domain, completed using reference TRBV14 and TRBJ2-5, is EAGVTQFPSHSVIEKGQTVTLRCDPISGHDNLYWYRRVMGKEIKFLLHFVKESKQDESGMPNNRFLAERTGGTYSTLKVQPAELEDSGVYFCASSKFRGTQYFGPGTRLLVL.

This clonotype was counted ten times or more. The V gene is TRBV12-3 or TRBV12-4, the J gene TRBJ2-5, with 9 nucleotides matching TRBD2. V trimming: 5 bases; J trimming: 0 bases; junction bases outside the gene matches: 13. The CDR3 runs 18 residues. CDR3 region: CASSPKSGGTKDQETQYF. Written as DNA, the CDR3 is TGTGCCAGCAGTCCGAAAAGCGGGGGGACTAAGGACCAAGAGACCCAGTACTTC.

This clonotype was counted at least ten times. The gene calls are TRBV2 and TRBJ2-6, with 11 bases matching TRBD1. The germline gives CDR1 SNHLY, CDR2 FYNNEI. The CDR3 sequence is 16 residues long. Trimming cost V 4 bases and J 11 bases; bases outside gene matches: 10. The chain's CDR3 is CASSVLFGQGAHVLTF. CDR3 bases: TGTGCCAGCAGTGTTCTGTTCGGACAGGGGGCACACGTCCTGACTTTC.